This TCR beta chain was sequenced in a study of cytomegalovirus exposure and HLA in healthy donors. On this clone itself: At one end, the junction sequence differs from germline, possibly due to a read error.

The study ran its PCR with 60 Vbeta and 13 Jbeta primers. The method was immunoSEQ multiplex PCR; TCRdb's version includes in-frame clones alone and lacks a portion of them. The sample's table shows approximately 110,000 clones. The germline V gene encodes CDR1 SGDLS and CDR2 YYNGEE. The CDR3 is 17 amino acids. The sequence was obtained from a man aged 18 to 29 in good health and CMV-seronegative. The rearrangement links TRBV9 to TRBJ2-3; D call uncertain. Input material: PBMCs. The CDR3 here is CASGVALRQALTDTQYF. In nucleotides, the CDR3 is TGTGCCAGCGGCGTAGCTCTCCGGCAGGCCCTCACAGATACGCAGTATTTT.